This entry is about one TCR beta chain. In the same sample, other DNA sequences code for this CDR3. V lost 3 bases, J lost 2 bases, and 8 bases lay in between. Looked up from germline, CDR1 is MNHEY and CDR2 is SMNVEV (reference sequence). This CDR3 region has 14 residues. Assay: immunoSEQ multiplex PCR; the TCRdb copy retains only in-frame clones and omits some. Among tens of thousands of clones listed, approximately 89% were seen once. This entry is derived from a study of OX40 agonist ivuxolimab in advanced cancers. Whole-study context: Ivuxolimab was delivered to patients intravenously every 2 weeks at doses spanning 0.01 to 10 mg/kg. A history of anti-PD-1, anti-PD-L1 or anti-CTLA-4 therapy was acceptable, and about 40% had some.

Sequencing used CD4+ or CD8+ T cells sorted from blood, obtained in a trial of the OX40 agonist ivuxolimab. This rearrangement joins TRBV27 to TRBJ1-5; TRBD1 might be the D (5 bases). The receptor comes from an adult with an advanced solid tumor such as melanoma, head and neck, liver or kidney cancer. The CDR3 here is CASSFGRGNQPQHF. Here the CDR3 DNA reads TGTGCCAGCAGTTTCGGCAGGGGCAATCAGCCCCAGCATTTT.